The 26 T cell receptor beta chains reported below all come from one sample, sequenced in a study of blood T cells in healthy people across ages. Sample-barcoded 5' priming and a J-beta primer mix drove a second PCR of roughly 6 to 12 cycles. TCRdb reprocessed the 5' RACE reads with MiXCR, giving one entry per CDR3 protein. The sample has about 900,000 distinct CDR3 sequences; 62% are singletons. The source material was blood. These receptors were collected from a man aged 25 to 45 in good health.

The genes are TRBV18 and TRBJ1-5; D gene ambiguous. V was cut by 3 bases and J by 2 bases, with 8 bases left in between. Per the germline V gene, CDR1 is KGHSH and CDR2 is LQKENI. CDR3 size: 14 residues. For the CDR3, the DNA is TGTGCCAGCTCACCTGCGCAGGGCAATCAGCCCCAGCATTTT. Its protein is CASSPAQGNQPQHF.

J is TRBJ2-1 and V is TRBV2; 8 bases agree with TRBD1. CDR3 size: 14 residues. Germline V gene data show CDR1 as SNHLY and CDR2 as FYNNEI. Trimming removed 4 bases from V and 6 bases from J; junction bases left unmatched: 5. As DNA, the CDR3 is TGTGCCAGCAGTGTCAGGACAGGGCCCAATGAGCAGTTCTTC. Its protein product is CASSVRTGPNEQFF.

The rearrangement uses TRBV10-3 and TRBJ2-1, with a tentative D call TRBD2 (6 bases). The CDR3 is 12 amino acids. Deletions cut 10 bases from V and 9 bases from J, with 16 bases between. Germline V gene lookup returns CDR1 ENHRY and CDR2 SYGVKD. CDR3 loop: CASNEWRGEQFF. CDR3 bases: TGTGCCAGCAATGAATGGCGGGGTGAGCAGTTCTTC.

This clonotype was observed a handful of times. CDR3 amino acids: CASSTGDLSNYGYTF. In DNA form, the CDR3 reads TGCGCCAGCAGCACGGGAGACCTATCTAACTATGGCTACACCTTC. The chain couples TRBV5-1 to TRBJ1-2, with unresolved D. This CDR3 has 15 amino acids. From germline, CDR1 is SGHRS and CDR2 YFSETQ. The ends were cut back, 4 bases at V and 0 bases at J, with 13 bases in the middle.

The DNA of the CDR3 is TGCGCCAGCACCGCCCGCGGGGGCCTCAATGAGCAGTTCTTC. Encoded protein: CASTARGGLNEQFF. This sequence joins TRBV5-1 and TRBJ2-1, with D possibly TRBD2 on 7 matching bases. Trimming removed 6 bases from V and 6 bases from J, with 16 bases in between. Looked up from germline, CDR1 is SGHRS and CDR2 is YFSETQ. CDR3 length: 14 residues.

V and J are TRBV6-6 and TRBJ2-4; no clear D. V lost 5 bases, J lost 13 bases, and 12 bases lay in between. Per germline, CDR1 MNHNY and CDR2 SVGAGI (reference sequence). This CDR3 comprises 11 residues. In DNA, the CDR3 is TGTGCCAGCAGTATCCAGAGAACCCAGTACTTC. This sequence encodes CASSIQRTQYF.

The chain joins TRBV11-2 to TRBJ2-4; no clear D gene. CDR1 is SGHAT and CDR2 is FQNNGV in the germline V gene. V was clipped by 9 bases and J by 5 bases, with 23 bases between them. The CDR3 has 16 amino acids. CDR3 protein: CARARRTQVAENIQYF. The DNA for the CDR3 is TGTGCCAGGGCCAGAAGGACCCAGGTCGCCGAAAACATTCAGTACTTC.

Only one count was recorded for this clonotype. V usage is TRBV10-3 and J usage is TRBJ1-2, with TRBD1 matching 8 bases. Germline CDR1 is ENHRY and CDR2 is SYGVKD. CDR3 size: 16 residues. J lost 4 bases, V lost 3 bases, and 10 bases had no gene match. CDR3 loop: CAISDPRQGLSYGYTF. DNA of the CDR3: TGTGCCATCAGTGACCCAAGACAGGGGTTGAGCTATGGCTACACCTTC.

The rearrangement links TRBV4-3 to TRBJ2-1; no firm D call. Germline V gene data show CDR1 as LGHNA and CDR2 as YSLEER. This CDR3 is built from 15 residues. V was cut by 4 bases and J by 7 bases, with 17 bases left in between. Here the CDR3 reads CASSLTSGHGNEQFF. CDR3 nucleotide sequence: TGCGCCAGCAGCCTGACCTCGGGCCACGGGAATGAGCAGTTCTTC.

Notes on this clonotype: Its ends do not fully match the called genes, so a read error is possible. CDR3 bases: TGTGCCTGCAGCGTGGGGACAGGCTACGAGCAGTACTTC. Translated: CACSVGTGYEQYF. The chain has TRBV7-6 and TRBJ2-7, with 8 bases matching TRBD1. The CDR3 is 13 residues long. The germline gives CDR1 SGHVS, CDR2 FNYEAQ.

This clonotype was seen only once. The genes are TRBV13 and TRBJ1-2; no firm D call. CDR1 is PRHDT and CDR2 is FYEKMQ in the germline V gene (reference sequence). Trimming shortened V by 5 bases and J by 4 bases, and 14 bases separated the two germline ends. The CDR3 is 14 residues long. CDR3 DNA: TGTGCCAGCAGCCAGAACCCCCTGAGCTATGGCTACACCTTC. It encodes CASSQNPLSYGYTF.

J is TRBJ2-3 and V is TRBV6-2 or TRBV6-3; TRBD2 agrees at 7 bases. The CDR3 loop spans 19 amino acids. V shed 2 bases, J shed 2 bases, and the junction held 16 bases outside the gene matches. Germline V CDR1 and CDR2: MNHEY, SVGEGT. CDR3 sequence: CASSYPQWRAGPSTDTQYF. DNA for the CDR3: TGTGCCAGCAGTTACCCCCAGTGGAGAGCGGGGCCTTCCACAGATACGCAGTATTTT.

The chain combines TRBV7-9 with TRBJ2-5; possibly TRBD1 or TRBD2 for D (5 bases each). The CDR3 covers 15 residues. V lost 1 base and J lost 5, with 14 bases in between. Germline V gives CDR1 SEHNR, CDR2 FQNEAQ (reference sequence). The CDR3 DNA is TGTGCCAGCAGCTTAGAGCCGGGGCCGAGTGAGACCCAGTACTTC. Translation: CASSLEPGPSETQYF.

This clonotype was counted between two and nine times. The chain combines TRBV20-1 with TRBJ2-3; 7 bases align to TRBD2. CDR1 and CDR2 (germline): DFQATT, SNEGSKA (reference sequence). The trim removed 1 base at V and 3 bases at J, leaving 13 bases unmatched. The length of the CDR3 is 17 residues. The CDR3 here is CSARGPTGGGGTDTQYF. The CDR3 nucleotides are TGCAGTGCTAGAGGTCCGACGGGGGGAGGCGGAACAGATACGCAGTATTTT.

The rearrangement uses TRBV20-1 and TRBJ2-1; TRBD1 agrees at 8 bases. The germline CDR1 and CDR2 sequences are DFQATT and SNEGSKA (reference sequence). After removal of 3 bases from V and 10 bases from J, the junction contained 8 bases not matched to a gene. The CDR3 covers 13 residues. Written as DNA, the CDR3 is TGCAGTGCTAGTTACAGGGGGGCGTACGAGCAGTTCTTC. Translated, it gives CSASYRGAYEQFF.

This rearrangement joins TRBV12-3 or TRBV12-4 to TRBJ2-7; D is perhaps TRBD2 (6 bases). This CDR3 is built from 14 residues. V lost 5 bases, J lost 4 bases, and 15 bases lay in between. As DNA, the CDR3 is TGTGCCAGCAGTCGAGGGGACGCGGGGTACGAGCAGTACTTC. It specifies CASSRGDAGYEQYF.

The genes are TRBV7-2 and TRBJ2-6, with D unresolved. The V gene's germline CDR1 is SGHTA and CDR2 FQGNSA. This CDR3 spans 19 amino acids. The germline V and J ends were trimmed by 1 base and 0 bases, with 16 bases remaining between them. This CDR3 reads CASSLEWGWAASGANVLTF. In nucleotides, the CDR3 is TGTGCCAGCAGCTTAGAATGGGGATGGGCAGCCTCTGGGGCCAACGTCCTGACTTTC.

J is TRBJ1-2 and V is TRBV13; TRBD1 aligns across 9 bases. There are 16 residues in the CDR3. CDR1 and CDR2 from the germline V gene are PRHDT and FYEKMQ (reference sequence). Trimming at V came to 5 bases and at J to 7 bases, leaving 14 bases not matched to a gene. The CDR3 loop reads CASSMHRDRVRGGYTF. The CDR3 DNA reads TGTGCCAGCAGCATGCACCGGGACAGGGTACGAGGTGGCTACACCTTC.

This clonotype showed up just a few times. This chain uses TRBV27 with TRBJ2-7; 7 bases match TRBD1. The CDR3 is 14 residues long. Germline V lookup: CDR1 MNHEY, CDR2 SMNVEV (reference sequence). V was pared by 5 bases and J by 3 bases, with 7 bases of the junction left unmatched. The CDR3 coding sequence is TGTGCCAGCAGTGGACAGGACTCGGGCTACGAGCAGTACTTC. It codes for CASSGQDSGYEQYF.

The J gene is TRBJ2-1, the V gene TRBV21-1; the table's D call TRBD1 went unverified against the DNA. TRBV21-1 is described as a pseudogene. This CDR3 region has 14 residues. The CDR3 reads CASSSTGDKNEQFF. CDR3 DNA sequence: TGTGCCAGCAGCTCGACAGGGGATAAGAATGAGCAGTTCTTC.

The CDR3 is CASSEFGLATNEKLFF. The CDR3 DNA reads as TGTGCCAGCAGTGAATTTGGGCTAGCGACTAATGAAAAACTGTTTTTT. The chain couples TRBV25-1 to TRBJ1-4, with D unclear. The CDR3 consists of 16 residues. V was cut by 1 base and J by 2 bases, with 11 bases left in between. Germline loops: CDR1 MGHDK, CDR2 SYGVNS.

This clonotype has just a few counts. The chain links TRBV4-3 to TRBJ2-7; D is possibly TRBD1 or TRBD2 (5 bases each). From germline, CDR1 is LGHNA and CDR2 YSLEER. Trimming cost V 3 bases and J 6 bases, with 18 bases left between them. The CDR3 runs to 15 residues. The CDR3 sequence is CASSHETGTGSEQYF. The CDR3 DNA reads as TGCGCCAGCAGCCATGAAACCGGGACCGGAAGCGAGCAGTACTTC.

As concerns this clonotype: The germline gene is not matched at one end of the junction; a read error may be the cause. This sequence joins TRBV28 and TRBJ2-7; the match to TRBD1 covers 9 bases. Germline V CDR1 and CDR2: MDHEN, SYDVKM. The CDR3 contains 15 residues. The CDR3 DNA reads as TGTACCAGCAGCACTCGGGACAGGGCCTCCTACGAGCAGTACTTC. Its protein product is CTSSTRDRASYEQYF.

The V gene is TRBV2, the J gene TRBJ1-2; TRBD1 might be the D (5 bases). The V and J ends lost 2 bases and 4 bases respectively, with 11 bases between them. The CDR3 is 14 amino acids. Looked up from germline, CDR1 is SNHLY and CDR2 is FYNNEI. The CDR3 region is CASSELGTSYGYTF. The CDR3 DNA reads as TGTGCCAGCAGTGAACTAGGGACCTCCTATGGCTACACCTTC.

The chain links TRBV20-1 to TRBJ2-3, with a weak D call TRBD2 (6 bases). The V and J ends lost 6 bases and 6 bases respectively, with 19 bases between them. Germline V gene data show CDR1 as DFQATT and CDR2 as SNEGSKA (reference sequence). The CDR3 contains 14 residues. The CDR3 DNA is TGCAGTGCAGCGACTGGAGGGCTCGGGGATACGCAGTATTTT. Amino acid sequence: CSAATGGLGDTQYF.

This chain connects TRBV4-3 to TRBJ2-7; 11 bases align to TRBD1. This CDR3 is 16 amino acids long. J lost 2 bases, V lost 4 bases, and 7 bases had no gene match. Germline CDR1 LGHNA, CDR2 YSLEER. The CDR3 DNA follows: TGCGCCAGCAGCCTCTATCAGGGACAGGGGGCCTACGAGCAGTACTTC. Translated: CASSLYQGQGAYEQYF.